This TCR beta chain comes out of a study of cytomegalovirus exposure and HLA in healthy donors. The study's findings and limits: It was only CMV serostatus that was available as immune exposure information. With later analysis, a missense DCLRE1C variant became linked to TCR beta V- and J-gene trimming.

Notes on this clone: The antigen is undetermined.

The CDR3 runs to 13 residues. V was trimmed by 0 bases and J by 10 bases, leaving 12 bases between them. CDR1 and CDR2 (germline): SGHRS, YFSETQ. Primers: 60 Vbeta forward and 13 Jbeta reverse. Using immunoSEQ multiplex PCR, the repertoire was profiled, and TCRdb retains in-frame clones only, with some absent. The sample carries under 150,000 clones, over 65% recorded once. The sequenced material came from PBMCs. The chain combines TRBV5-1 with TRBJ2-3, with D tentatively TRBD1 (5 bases). The origin of this receptor is a male donor in good health and CMV-seronegative. CDR3 coding DNA: TGCGCCAGCAGCTTGGGGCAGGGCCCTCCGCAGTATTTT. It yields the protein CASSLGQGPPQYF.